Included here is one T cell receptor beta chain sequence, with context. UMIs and sample barcodes were carried by the TCR alpha and TCR beta cDNA libraries that 5'RACE produced using constant-segment primers. TCRdb used MiXCR to reprocess the 5' RACE reads, holding one entry per CDR3 protein. Of hundreds of thousands of distinct CDR3 sequences listed, roughly 17% are singletons. The data originate from a study of T-cell memory formation after mild COVID-19. Trimming removed 0 bases from V and 2 bases from J, with 14 bases in between. This CDR3 is 16 amino acids long. Germline V gives CDR1 LGHNA, CDR2 YSLEER.

The rearrangement links TRBV4-3 to TRBJ2-7; D possibly corresponds to TRBD1 (6 bases). Material: PBMCs or a T cell subset sorted from them (not recorded which). This receptor was obtained from an adult woman who had mild COVID-19 (a few samples of this study predate the infection). Cell type and time point are not known. The CDR3 is CASSQDRNNRAYEQYF. The CDR3 region has the DNA TGCGCCAGCAGCCAAGATCGCAACAACAGGGCCTACGAGCAGTACTTC.